What follows are 10 T cell receptor beta chains derived from one specimen sequenced in a study of CD8 T cells in Susac syndrome. RNA totalling about 0.45 to 1 ug underwent reverse transcription with random hexamers. MiXCR, run by TCRdb on the immunoSEQ multiplex PCR reads, gives a single entry per CDR3 protein. The sample holds some 240,000 distinct CDR3 sequences, almost 97% seen once. The sample consisted of CD4+ T cells from PBMCs. The receptors originated from a human donor with Susac syndrome.

The chain is built from TRBV20-1 and TRBJ2-1; D is undetermined. V was cut by 7 bases and J by 6 bases, with 10 bases left in between. Germline V gives CDR1 DFQATT, CDR2 SNEGSKA (reference sequence). The CDR3 sequence is 11 residues long. This CDR3 is CSVPWVNEQFF. The CDR3, as DNA: TGCAGTGTCCCGTGGGTCAATGAGCAGTTCTTC.

This CDR3 reads CSAVIDRGIYGYTF. The CDR3 bases are TGCAGCGCGGTTATCGACAGGGGGATTTATGGCTACACCTTC. This sequence joins TRBV29-1 and TRBJ1-2, with 9 positions matching TRBD1. The CDR3 contains 14 residues. The V segment lost 7 bases and the J segment 5 bases; nucleotides outside the gene matches: 11. Germline CDR1 reads SQVTM; CDR2 reads ANQGSEA.

This chain links TRBV12-5 with TRBJ2-1; TRBD1 aligns across 7 bases. The CDR3 sequence is 16 residues long. The J segment lost 6 bases and the V segment lost 6 bases, leaving 14 bases of the junction unmatched. In germline, CDR1 is LGHNT, CDR2 FRNRAP. CDR3 residues: CASGPGRGLAGNEQFF. The CDR3 coding sequence is TGTGCTAGTGGCCCCGGAAGGGGGCTTGCTGGCAATGAGCAGTTCTTC.

This chain's CDR3 is CSAHPGNEQFF. CDR3 DNA sequence: TGCAGCGCCCATCCGGGGAATGAGCAGTTCTTC. This chain links TRBV29-1 with TRBJ2-1; TRBD2 might be the D (5 bases). Germline CDR1 is SQVTM and CDR2 is ANQGSEA. V lost 7 bases and J lost 7, with 11 bases in between. This CDR3 spans 11 amino acids.

The rearrangement uses TRBV20-1 and TRBJ2-1; 10 nucleotides agree with TRBD2. Germline V gives CDR1 DFQATT, CDR2 SNEGSKA (reference sequence). The CDR3 has 12 amino acids. V shed 7 bases, J shed 8 bases, and the junction held 5 bases outside the gene matches. CDR3 sequence (DNA): TGCAGTGGTAGCGGGAGGATCGATGAGCAGTTCTTC. Its protein product is CSGSGRIDEQFF.

This clonotype was found a few times. The V and J genes are TRBV6-1 and TRBJ1-5; D is unclear. The CDR3 totals 13 residues. Germline assignment: CDR1 MNHNS and CDR2 SASEGT. The germline V and J ends were trimmed by 4 bases and 7 bases, with 11 bases remaining between them. DNA of the CDR3: TGTGCCAGCAGTGGCGAGGGCGGACAGCCCCAGCATTTT. Protein sequence: CASSGEGGQPQHF.

This rearrangement joins TRBV7-2 to TRBJ2-1; D unresolved. The V end lost 2 bases, the J end lost 0 bases, and 11 bases lay between the germline ends. Germline V gene data show CDR1 as SGHTA and CDR2 as FQGNSA. The CDR3 extends over 16 amino acids. The CDR3 DNA is TGTGCCAGCAGCTTATCAGCGACGAGCTCCTACAATGAGCAGTTCTTC. This translates into CASSLSATSSYNEQFF.

The chain has TRBV7-6 and TRBJ1-1; no definite D call. The V end was cut by 0 bases, the J end by 2 bases, with 7 bases between. The CDR3 loop spans 14 amino acids. CDR1 and CDR2 from the germline V gene are SGHVS and FNYEAQ. In nucleotides, the CDR3 is TGTGCCAGCAGCTTAGCGAGGCACAACACTGAAGCTTTCTTT. Translation gives CASSLARHNTEAFF.

The gene calls are TRBV29-1 and TRBJ1-1; no definite D call. This CDR3 comprises 11 residues. V was cut by 2 bases and J by 3 bases, with 4 bases left in between. Germline V gene sequence: CDR1 SQVTM, CDR2 ANQGSEA. For the CDR3, the DNA is TGCAGCGTTGAACGGTACACTGAAGCTTTCTTT. It encodes CSVERYTEAFF.

This chain uses TRBV3-1 with TRBJ2-1, with D perhaps assigned TRBD1 or TRBD2 (5 bases each). The CDR3 sequence is 12 residues long. Germline CDR1 LGHDT, CDR2 YNNKEL (reference sequence). Between the trimmed V and J ends, which lost 5 bases and 12 bases, there was a span of 14 bases. The CDR3 sequence is CASSSLRGWQFF. The DNA of the CDR3 is TGTGCCAGCAGCTCCCTGAGGGGATGGCAGTTCTTC.